This T cell receptor (beta chain) was obtained from a study of blood T cell repertoires in COVID-19. Study-wide context: COVID-19 samples collected from the United States, Italy and Spain covered acute and convalescent phases.

Original processing methods: Amplifying reference gene primers gave estimates of nucleated cell counts. Clones were read by immunoSEQ multiplex PCR, and TCRdb kept only the in-frame ones, dropping some. The DNA was the basis for D and trimming; V, J and clone size are from that table. Of a few hundred thousand clones listed, about 88% are singletons. This receptor was identified in a woman in her sixties with acute or convalescent COVID-19. Sequencing was done on a sample of peripheral blood.

The CDR3 here is CASRQTGELFF. As DNA, the CDR3 is TGTGCCAGCAGACAGACCGGGGAGCTGTTTTTT. The V call is TRBV6-6, the J call TRBJ2-2; D call uncertain. The CDR3 has 11 residues. Germline assignment: CDR1 MNHNY and CDR2 SVGAGI (reference sequence). Trimming stripped 6 bases from V and 5 bases from J, with 4 bases between.